This is a list of T cell receptor beta chains from one sample in a study of blood T cell repertoires in COVID-19. The table came from immunoSEQ multiplex PCR; TCRdb's copy has only in-frame clones and leaves some out. The table includes about 250,000 clones, around 84% detected once. The specimen sequenced was PBMCs or T cells enriched from blood (not recorded which). These receptors came from a woman aged 45-60 years who had recovered from COVID-19. CDR3s include the opening cysteine and the closing phenylalanine or tryptophan. Fields, in order: J gene, V gene, clone size, D gene, CDR3 DNA, CDR3 protein. D genes are given only for firm matches. Clone size is not always given. Where it is, it says once, few, many or a class for expanded clones.

TRBJ2-7,TRBV6-7,NA,TRBD2,TGTGCCAGCACTCCACGGGAGGGCAGTTGGCTCGAGCAGTACTTC,CASTPREGSWLEQYF
TRBJ1-5,TRBV5-5,NA,TRBD1,TGTGCCAGCAGCCAAAACCCAGTTCAGGACAGGGATAGCAATCAGCCCCAGCATTTT,CASSQNPVQDRDSNQPQHF
TRBJ1-1,TRBV6-5,NA,NA,TGTGCCAGCAGTCGGGTCGTGAACACTGAAGCTTTCTTT,CASSRVVNTEAFF
TRBJ1-2,TRBV19,NA,TRBD1,TGTGCCACCCAACCACGAGGACAGGGGGACTATGGCTACACCTTC,CATQPRGQGDYGYTF
TRBJ2-5,TRBV21-1,NA,NA,TGTGCCAGCAGCAAAGACAGTCAAGAGACCCAGTACTTC,CASSKDSQETQYF
TRBJ1-5,TRBV10-2,NA,TRBD1,TGCGCCAGCAGTGAACAGGGGTTCAATCAGCCCCAGCATTTT,CASSEQGFNQPQHF
TRBJ2-7,TRBV27,NA,TRBD1,TGTGCCAGCAGTGTCGGACAGGGAAGTGAGCAGTACTTC,CASSVGQGSEQYF
TRBJ1-2,TRBV9,NA,NA,TGTGCCAGCAGCGGCCGAGTTCTATTCTACACCTTC,CASSGRVLFYTF
TRBJ2-7,TRBV3-1/TRBV3-2,NA,NA,TGTGCCAGCAGCCAAGTCGGTCTAGCGCTGGACTCCTACGAGCAGTACTTC,CASSQVGLALDSYEQYF
TRBJ2-1,TRBV24-1,NA,TRBD2,TGTGCCACCGGGGGGACTAGCGGAAACAATGAGCAGTTCTTC,CATGGTSGNNEQFF
TRBJ2-7,TRBV6-5,few,NA,TGTGCCAGCAGTTACTCGACCGCAGGTACCTACGAGCAGTACTTC,CASSYSTAGTYEQYF
TRBJ2-4,TRBV11-3,NA,TRBD2,TGTGCCAGCAGCGTGAGCGGGGGCATTCAGTACTTC,CASSVSGGIQYF
TRBJ2-1,TRBV10-3,NA,TRBD2,TGTGCCATCAGTGAGGGGACTAGCGGGAGGGGTGAGCAGTTCTTC,CAISEGTSGRGEQFF
TRBJ1-1,TRBV2,few,NA,TGTGCCAGCAGACAGACCCCCGTCAGGACTGAAGCTTTCTTT,CASRQTPVRTEAFF
TRBJ1-1,TRBV7-2,once,NA,TGTGCCAGCACCTTACCCGGGTCTCAAGAAGCTTTCTTT,CASTLPGSQEAFF
TRBJ2-5,TRBV28,once,TRBD1,TGTGCCAGCGGACAGGGAGAGACCCAGTACTTC,CASGQGETQYF
TRBJ1-1,TRBV7-2,NA,NA,TGTGCCAGCAGCTTAGAGATAGGAGGTATACGAAACACTGAAGCTTTCTTT,CASSLEIGGIRNTEAFF
TRBJ1-1,TRBV5-1,NA,NA,TGCGCCAGCAGCTTGGGACAGACCACTGAAGCTTTCTTT,CASSLGQTTEAFF
TRBJ1-5,TRBV6-5,NA,NA,TGTGCCAGCAGTTACTCAAGACAGACTAGCAATCAGCCCCAGCATTTT,CASSYSRQTSNQPQHF
TRBJ2-5,TRBV10-3,NA,TRBD1,TGTGCCACGACCCCCGGGACAGGGGGTTTGGAGACCCAGTACTTC,CATTPGTGGLETQYF
TRBJ1-1,TRBV2,NA,NA,TGTGCCAGCCTAACACGGTCGGGGAACACTGAAGCTTTCTTT,CASLTRSGNTEAFF
TRBJ2-1,TRBV9,NA,TRBD2,TGTGCCAGCAGCCCCCGGACTAGGTCCTACAATGAGCAGTTCTTC,CASSPRTRSYNEQFF
TRBJ1-1,TRBV5-6,NA,TRBD1,TGTGCCAGCAGCTGGGGGACAGGGGGTTACACTGAAGCTTTCTTT,CASSWGTGGYTEAFF
TRBJ1-1,TRBV3-1/TRBV3-2,NA,TRBD1,TGTGCCAGCAGCCAAGAAGGGGGCGTCACTGAAGCTTTCTTT,CASSQEGGVTEAFF
TRBJ2-7,TRBV5-1,NA,NA,TGCGCCAGCAGCTTTCTTGGCGGGACGTTATTCTACGAGCAGTACTTC,CASSFLGGTLFYEQYF
TRBJ1-1,TRBV3-1/TRBV3-2,NA,NA,TGTGCCAGCAGCCCACACAGGGCTGGGGAAGCTTTCTTT,CASSPHRAGEAFF
TRBJ2-7,TRBV5-4,NA,TRBD2,TGTGCCAGCAGGACGGCGGGAGGGGTCGACGAGCAGTACTTC,CASRTAGGVDEQYF
TRBJ1-6,TRBV28,NA,NA,TGTGCCACCAATGCACCGACTGATTATAATTCACCCCTCCACTTT,CATNAPTDYNSPLHF
TRBJ1-1,TRBV6-6,NA,NA,TGTGCCAGCAGCCCCTCAGGGAAAAGATCTGAAGCTTTCTTT,CASSPSGKRSEAFF
TRBJ2-3,TRBV19,NA,TRBD2,TGTGCCAGTACGTCTAGCGGGTTTGAGGAAGATACGCAGTATTTT,CASTSSGFEEDTQYF
TRBJ2-2,TRBV28,NA,TRBD1,TGTGCCAGCAAACGGACAGGGACGAACACCGGGGAGCTGTTTTTT,CASKRTGTNTGELFF
TRBJ2-3,TRBV18,few,TRBD2,TGTGCCAGCTCACCGACTAGCGAAACAGATACGCAGTATTTT,CASSPTSETDTQYF
TRBJ1-2,TRBV7-8,NA,TRBD1,TGTGCCAGCAGCCAAGGACAGGCCATGGGGAGTACTTATGGCTACACCTTC,CASSQGQAMGSTYGYTF
TRBJ1-2,TRBV10-3,NA,NA,TGTGCCATCAGTGACTCAAGTCGTGAGGGAATTGGGGGCTACACCTTC,CAISDSSREGIGGYTF
TRBJ1-6,TRBV12-3/TRBV12-4,NA,NA,TGTGCCAGCAGCCCAGGGAATTCACCCCTCCACTTT,CASSPGNSPLHF
TRBJ1-5,TRBV10-3,NA,NA,TGTGCCATCAGCCAAGGAGGTGGAAATCAGCCCCAGCATTTT,CAISQGGGNQPQHF
TRBJ2-7,TRBV5-4,NA,NA,TGTGCCAGCACTAAATCCCCCACGGGGTCCTACGAGCAGTACTTC,CASTKSPTGSYEQYF
TRBJ2-3,TRBV6-2/TRBV6-3,NA,TRBD2,TGTGCCAGCAGTGCACCACTAGCGGGACCAAGGGATACGCAGTATTTT,CASSAPLAGPRDTQYF
TRBJ2-5,TRBV7-9,NA,NA,TGTGCCAGCAGCCAAACTCAAGAGACCCAGTACTTC,CASSQTQETQYF
TRBJ2-7,TRBV6-6,NA,NA,TGTGCCAGCAGTTACTCGGGCACGCCGTACGAGCAGTACTTC,CASSYSGTPYEQYF
TRBJ1-5,TRBV27,NA,TRBD1,TGTGCCAGCAGTTTATCCGGGACAGGGAGGCAGCCCCAGCATTTT,CASSLSGTGRQPQHF
TRBJ2-4,TRBV21-1,NA,NA,TGTGCCAGCAGTGACGGGACTAGCGGGAGGCCAGCCAAAAACATTCAGTACTTC,CASSDGTSGRPAKNIQYF